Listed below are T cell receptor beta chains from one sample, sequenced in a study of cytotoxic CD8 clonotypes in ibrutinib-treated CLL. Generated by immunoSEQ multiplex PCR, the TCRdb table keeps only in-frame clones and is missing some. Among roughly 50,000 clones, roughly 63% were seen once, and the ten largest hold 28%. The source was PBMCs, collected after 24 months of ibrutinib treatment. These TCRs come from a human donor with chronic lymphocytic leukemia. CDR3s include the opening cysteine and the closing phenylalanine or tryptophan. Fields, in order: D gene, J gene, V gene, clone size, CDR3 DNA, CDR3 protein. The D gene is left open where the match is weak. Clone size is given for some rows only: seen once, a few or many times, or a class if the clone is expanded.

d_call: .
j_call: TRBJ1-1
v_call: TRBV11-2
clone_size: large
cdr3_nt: TGTGCCAGCAGCTTAGTCGGCGGAGGTGGAACTGAAGCTTTCTTT
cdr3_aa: CASSLVGGGGTEAFF

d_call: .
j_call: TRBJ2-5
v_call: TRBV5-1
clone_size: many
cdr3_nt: TGCGCCAGCAGCGGCACAGCTCAAGAGACCCAGTACTTC
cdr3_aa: CASSGTAQETQYF

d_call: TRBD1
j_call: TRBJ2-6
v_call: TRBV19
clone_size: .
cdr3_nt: TGTGCCAGTAGCCTGGGGACAGCATACTCTGGGGCCAACGTCCTGACTTTC
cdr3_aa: CASSLGTAYSGANVLTF

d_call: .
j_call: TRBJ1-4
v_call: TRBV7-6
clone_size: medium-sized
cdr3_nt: TGTGCCAGCAGCTACACCGGGACGGCCAGGACTACGATGGAAAAACTGTTTTTT
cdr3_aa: CASSYTGTARTTMEKLFF

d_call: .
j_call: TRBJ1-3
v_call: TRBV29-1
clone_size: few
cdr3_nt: TGCAGCGTTCGGGGCCTCTCTGGAAACACCATATATTTT
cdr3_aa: CSVRGLSGNTIYF

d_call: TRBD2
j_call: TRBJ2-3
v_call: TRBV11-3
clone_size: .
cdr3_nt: TGTGCCAGCAGCTCGGGGGGAACAGATACGCAGTATTTT
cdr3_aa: CASSSGGTDTQYF

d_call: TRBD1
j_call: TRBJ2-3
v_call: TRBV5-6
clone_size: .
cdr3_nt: TGTGCCAGCAGCCCGGACAGGGCAGATACGCAGTATTTT
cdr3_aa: CASSPDRADTQYF

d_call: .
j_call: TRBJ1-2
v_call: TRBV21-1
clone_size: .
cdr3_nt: TGTGCCAGCAGCAAGTGGGACAGCTCACACTATGGCTACACCTTC
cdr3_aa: CASSKWDSSHYGYTF

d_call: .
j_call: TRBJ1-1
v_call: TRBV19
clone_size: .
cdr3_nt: TGTGCCAGTAGTCCTGCCTCTGGGGGTAGGGCTGGAGCTTTCTTT
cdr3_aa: CASSPASGGRAGAFF

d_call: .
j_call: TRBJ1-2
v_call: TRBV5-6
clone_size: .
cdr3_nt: TGTGCCAGCAGCTTGACGGGGAGCTATGGCTACACCTTC
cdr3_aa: CASSLTGSYGYTF

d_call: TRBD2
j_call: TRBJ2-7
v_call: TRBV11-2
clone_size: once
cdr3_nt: TGTGCCAGCAGCTATACTAGCGGGGGGACCTACGAGCAGTACTTC
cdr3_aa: CASSYTSGGTYEQYF

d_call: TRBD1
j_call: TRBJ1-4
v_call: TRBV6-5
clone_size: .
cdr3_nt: TGTGCCAGCAGTCCTTCGGGACAGGTTAATGAAAAACTGTTTTTT
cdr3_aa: CASSPSGQVNEKLFF

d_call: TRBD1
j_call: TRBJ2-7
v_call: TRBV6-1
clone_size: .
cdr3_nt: TGTGCCAGCAGTCCCCGGACAGGGGTCTACGAGCAGTACTTC
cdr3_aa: CASSPRTGVYEQYF

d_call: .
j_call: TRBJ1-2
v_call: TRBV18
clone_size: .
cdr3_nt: TGTGCCAGCTCACCACCGGTCTACGGCGGCTACACCTTC
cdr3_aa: CASSPPVYGGYTF

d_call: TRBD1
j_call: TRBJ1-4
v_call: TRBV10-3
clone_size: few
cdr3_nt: TGTGCCATCAGTGAGTTCAGGGGGAATGAAAAACTGTTTTTT
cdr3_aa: CAISEFRGNEKLFF

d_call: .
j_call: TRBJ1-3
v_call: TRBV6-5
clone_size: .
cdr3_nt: TGTGCCAGCAGCCGACGCTGGGAGGCCGGAAACACCATATATTTT
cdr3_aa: CASSRRWEAGNTIYF

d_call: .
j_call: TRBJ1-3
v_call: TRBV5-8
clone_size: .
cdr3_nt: TGTGCCAGCAGCTTCCCACACAGGGCTGGAAACACCATATATTTT
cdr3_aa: CASSFPHRAGNTIYF

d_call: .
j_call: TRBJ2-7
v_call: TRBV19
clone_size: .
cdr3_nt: TGTGCCAGTAGGAAGGGGGACAACTCCTACGAGCAGTACTTC
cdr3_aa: CASRKGDNSYEQYF

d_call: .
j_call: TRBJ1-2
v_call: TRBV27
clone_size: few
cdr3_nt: TGTGCCAGCAACCCTCAGGGAGTCCCTCAGACTAACTATGGCTACACCTTC
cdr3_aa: CASNPQGVPQTNYGYTF

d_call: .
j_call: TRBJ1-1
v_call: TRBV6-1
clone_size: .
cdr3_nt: TGTGCCAGCAGTTCGAGCATAAGCACTGAAGCTTTCTTT
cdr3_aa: CASSSSISTEAFF

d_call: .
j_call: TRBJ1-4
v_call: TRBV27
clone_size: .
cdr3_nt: TGTGCCAGCAGTTTATCCCGTGCAACTAATGAAAAACTGTTTTTT
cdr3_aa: CASSLSRATNEKLFF

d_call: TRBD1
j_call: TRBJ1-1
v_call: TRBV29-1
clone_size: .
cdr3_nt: TGCAGCGTTGAAGATTCCTGGAGACAGGGAGGGAGCTTCTTT
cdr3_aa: CSVEDSWRQGGSFF

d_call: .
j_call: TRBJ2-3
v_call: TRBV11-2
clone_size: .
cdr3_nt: TGTGCCAGCAGCTTAGGTGGGGGGTACACAGATACGCAGTATTTT
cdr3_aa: CASSLGGGYTDTQYF

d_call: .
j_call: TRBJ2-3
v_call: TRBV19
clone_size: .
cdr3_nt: TGTGCCAGTAGTTACGACAGCACAGATACGCAGTATTTT
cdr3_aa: CASSYDSTDTQYF

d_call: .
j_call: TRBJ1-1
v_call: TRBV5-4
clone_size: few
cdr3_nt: TGTGCCAGCAGCTCCCTGGGGGCGTCCAACACTGAAGCTTTCTTT
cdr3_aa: CASSSLGASNTEAFF

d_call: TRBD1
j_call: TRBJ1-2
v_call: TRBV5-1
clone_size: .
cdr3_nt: TGCGCCAGCAGCTTGGAGGGGACAGGGGACTACACCTTC
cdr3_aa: CASSLEGTGDYTF

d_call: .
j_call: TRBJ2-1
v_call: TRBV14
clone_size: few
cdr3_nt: TGTGCCAGCAGCCCGGGGACCACTTGGGGTGAGCAGTTCTTC
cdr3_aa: CASSPGTTWGEQFF

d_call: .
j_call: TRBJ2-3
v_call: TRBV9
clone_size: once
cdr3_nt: TGTGCCAGCAGCGTAGCAATCACAGATACGCAGTATTTT
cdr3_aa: CASSVAITDTQYF

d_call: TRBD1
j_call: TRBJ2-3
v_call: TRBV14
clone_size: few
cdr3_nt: TGTGCCAGCAGGTCCGGGACAGGCTTTTCAGATACGCAGTATTTT
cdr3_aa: CASRSGTGFSDTQYF

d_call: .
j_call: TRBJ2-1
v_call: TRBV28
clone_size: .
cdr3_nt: TGTGCCAGCAGGGGGGGATCCTACAATGAGCAGTTCTTC
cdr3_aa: CASRGGSYNEQFF

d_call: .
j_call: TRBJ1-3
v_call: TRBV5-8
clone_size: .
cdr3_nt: TGTGCCAGCAGCTTGGAACACCGGGTCGGAAACACCATATATTTT
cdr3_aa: CASSLEHRVGNTIYF